Shown below are 32 T cell receptor beta chains from a single sample sequenced in a study of vaccination and CD4 T cells after COVID-19 (dated by TCRdb to between 2021 and 2023). The library relied on PCR. Sequencing was carried out with an Illumina iSeq 100. DNA from cultured CD4+ T cells was subjected to TCR sequencing with the Oncomine TCR Beta short-read assay at the Johns Hopkins FTIC core. TCRdb reprocessed the public reads (quality trimming at Q25 with fastp, clone calling with MiXCR) and kept in-frame beta chains. Identical CDR3 proteins give one entry, which carries the most common genes and DNA. For this sample the table gives about 7,800 distinct CDR3 sequences, of which 50% to 65% were detected only once. The ten biggest clones cover around 13% of the sample. Their target antigens are unknown. The treatment or condition label for this specimen denotes: 10-day PBMC culture with coronavirus spike peptide pools or control peptides (ViraFEST assay). CD4+ T cells from unexposed donors were collected before the COVID-19 pandemic (2011-2018).

Material for sequencing was CD4+ T cells from blood, cultured in vitro. Receptors originate from a human donor in good health.

The table lists this clonotype with a few counts. The gene calls are TRBV2 and TRBJ2-3; no firm D call. Per germline, CDR1 SNHLY and CDR2 FYNNEI. CDR3 length: 13 amino acids. The V end lost 10 bases, the J end lost 2 bases, and 13 bases lay between the germline ends. Here the CDR3 DNA reads TGTGCCACCTCCCCACCCTTCACAGATACGCAGTATTTT. Amino acids: CATSPPFTDTQYF. The full variable domain, with the rest looked up from reference TRBV2 and TRBJ2-3, is EPEVTQTPSHQVTQMGQEVILRCVPISNHLYFYWYRQILGQKVEFLVSFYNNEISEKSEIFDDQFSVERPDGSNFTLKIRSTKLEDSAMYFCATSPPFTDTQYFGPGTRLTVL.

The rearrangement joins TRBV29-1 to TRBJ2-1; the D gene is possibly TRBD2 (5 bases). The V and J ends lost 3 bases and 3 bases respectively, with 12 bases between them. The CDR3 loop spans 14 amino acids. Germline lookup yields CDR1 SQVTM and CDR2 ANQGSEA. CDR3 nucleotides: TGCAGCGTTGATTCCCAGCGGTTCTACAATGAGCAGTTCTTC. It encodes CSVDSQRFYNEQFF.

This rearrangement joins TRBV18 to TRBJ1-5; D is undetermined. The CDR3 is 15 amino acids. V was trimmed by 1 base and J by 7 bases, leaving 14 bases between them. In germline, CDR1 is KGHSH, CDR2 LQKENI. In DNA, the CDR3 is TGTGCCAGCTCACCACTAGCTGGGTCTGGGCAGCCCCAGCATTTT. Protein product: CASSPLAGSGQPQHF.

The CDR3 region is CASSLRLLSSYNEQFF. The CDR3 DNA sequence: TGTGCCAGCAGCTTAAGACTACTTTCCTCCTACAATGAGCAGTTCTTC. The chain has TRBV7-2 and TRBJ2-1; D possibly corresponds to TRBD2 (5 bases). This CDR3 contains 16 residues. V lost 2 bases to trimming and J lost 0 bases, with 11 bases between them. Germline CDR1 SGHTA, CDR2 FQGNSA.

The rearrangement links TRBV7-2 to TRBJ2-5; maybe TRBD2 (6 bases). CDR3 length equals 13 residues. Trimming stripped 5 bases from V and 1 base from J, with 8 bases between. Germline values: CDR1 SGHTA, CDR2 FQGNSA. CDR3 protein: CASSRDSQETQYF. As DNA, the CDR3 is TGTGCCAGCAGCCGGGACTCCCAAGAGACCCAGTACTTC. Based on the CDR3 plus reference TRBV7-2 and TRBJ2-5, the full variable domain is GAGVSQSPSNKVTEKGKDVELRCDPISGHTALYWYRQSLGQGLEFLIYFQGNSAPDKSGLPSDRFSAERTGGSVSTLTIQRTQQEDSAVYLCASSRDSQETQYFGPGTRLLVL.

The genes are TRBV12-2 and TRBJ2-5; whether TRBD1, the table's D call, matches the DNA was not checked. TRBV12-2 represents a pseudogene. The CDR3 sequence is 18 residues long. As DNA, the CDR3 is TGTGCAAGTCGCTTAGTGAAGGATTTAAACAGGGCGGGGGAGACCCAGTACTTC. Translating it yields CASRLVKDLNRAGETQYF.

The genes are TRBV10-1 and TRBJ1-4; weak D call: TRBD1 (6 bases). V shed 5 bases and J shed 6 bases, with 13 bases lying between them. In germline, CDR1 is WNHNN, CDR2 SYGVQD (reference sequence). This CDR3 is 14 amino acids long. The CDR3 sequence is CASSRDIRDEKLFF. The DNA of the CDR3 is TGCGCCAGCAGTCGGGACATAAGGGATGAAAAACTGTTTTTT.

The CDR3 region is CASRSDGTNYGYTF. The CDR3 DNA reads as TGTGCCAGCAGGTCGGACGGAACTAACTATGGCTACACCTTC. The chain uses TRBV2 and TRBJ1-2; unclear D gene. The CDR3 sequence is 14 residues long. Trimming removed 6 bases at V and 0 bases at J, with 11 bases between. From germline, CDR1 is SNHLY and CDR2 FYNNEI.

This chain's CDR3 is CASSPSGGAYEQYF. The DNA for the CDR3 is TGTGCCAGCAGCCCTAGCGGGGGGGCCTACGAGCAGTACTTC. The chain joins TRBV7-2 to TRBJ2-7; TRBD2 matches at 12 bases. V was clipped by 5 bases and J by 2 bases; unmatched bases: 1. Germline V lookup: CDR1 SGHTA, CDR2 FQGNSA. The CDR3 runs to 14 residues.

The genes are TRBV28 and TRBJ2-7; D uncertain. Per germline, CDR1 MDHEN and CDR2 SYDVKM. This CDR3 comprises 11 residues. V was pared by 7 bases and J by 5 bases, with 9 bases between. The DNA of the CDR3 is TGTGCCAGCAACCAGGAACACGAGCAGTACTTC. Protein: CASNQEHEQYF.

The chain joins TRBV24-1 to TRBJ1-4; the D is unclear. V lost 2 bases and J 8 bases, leaving 11 bases between the germline ends. Germline CDR1 is KGHDR and CDR2 is SFDVKD. CDR3 length equals 14 residues. The CDR3 DNA follows: TGTGCCACCAGTGATTCCGCTTGGAGGGAAAAACTGTTTTTT. Amino acid sequence: CATSDSAWREKLFF.

This rearrangement joins TRBV7-2 to TRBJ2-3; TRBD2 matches 11 bases. This CDR3 is built from 15 residues. Germline CDR1 is SGHTA and CDR2 is FQGNSA. The J segment lost 2 bases and the V segment lost 5 bases, leaving 3 bases of the junction unmatched. CDR3 sequence (DNA): TGTGCCAGCAGCCCTAGCGGGGGGTACACAGATACGCAGTATTTT. Translated: CASSPSGGYTDTQYF. Combining the CDR3 with reference TRBV7-2 and TRBJ2-3 gives the whole variable domain GAGVSQSPSNKVTEKGKDVELRCDPISGHTALYWYRQSLGQGLEFLIYFQGNSAPDKSGLPSDRFSAERTGGSVSTLTIQRTQQEDSAVYLCASSPSGGYTDTQYFGPGTRLTVL.

The gene calls are TRBV19 and TRBJ1-1; D is uncertain. CDR3 size: 11 residues. CDR1 and CDR2 (germline): LNHDA, SQIVND (reference sequence). Between the trimmed V and J ends, which lost 5 bases and 5 bases, there was a span of 6 bases. The CDR3 reads CASSRRTEAFF. DNA for the CDR3: TGTGCCAGTAGTCGGCGGACTGAAGCTTTCTTT.

In this sample, this clonotype turned up a few times. V is TRBV5-8 and J is TRBJ1-5, with 9 bases lining up with TRBD1. The CDR3 is 17 residues long. With V trimmed by 4 bases and J by 1 base, 9 bases remained unmatched. Germline CDR1 SGHTS, CDR2 YDEGEE. The chain's CDR3 is CASSLVAGTGSNQPQHF. The DNA of the CDR3 is TGTGCCAGCAGCCTGGTCGCCGGGACAGGGAGCAATCAGCCCCAGCATTTT.

The J gene is TRBJ1-1, the V gene TRBV2; 8 bases map to TRBD1. This CDR3 region has 14 residues. J was trimmed by 1 base and V by 8 bases; bases with no gene match: 6. Germline V gene data show CDR1 as SNHLY and CDR2 as FYNNEI. The CDR3 sequence: CASGPDRANTEAFF. The CDR3 coding sequence is TGTGCCAGCGGACCGGACAGGGCGAACACTGAAGCTTTCTTT.

The chain is built from TRBV14 and TRBJ1-1; D is uncertain. Trimming took 5 bases from V and 1 from J, leaving 11 bases between them. The CDR3 length is 14 residues. The V gene's germline CDR1 is SGHDN and CDR2 FVKESK. Written as DNA, the CDR3 is TGTGCCAGCAGCTACACCGCAGGGAACACTGAAGCTTTCTTT. Its translation is CASSYTAGNTEAFF.

This chain uses TRBV6-5 with TRBJ1-6; 9 bases are shared with TRBD1. This CDR3 comprises 14 residues. V lost 2 bases, J lost 9 bases, and 2 bases stayed unmatched. The V gene's germline CDR1 is MNHEY and CDR2 SVGAGI. The CDR3 bases are TGTGCCAGCAGTTACCGGACAGGGGTTTCACCCCTCCACTTT. Translating gives CASSYRTGVSPLHF.

The CDR3 sequence is CASSMARTTYEQYF. The CDR3 nucleotides are TGTGCCAGCAGCATGGCTAGGACGACCTACGAGCAGTACTTC. V is TRBV21-1 and J is TRBJ2-7; TRBD2, the table's D call, lacks a check against the DNA. TRBV21-1 constitutes a pseudogene. The CDR3 consists of 14 residues.

The CDR3 is CASSLAQGKGTDTQYF. The CDR3 DNA sequence: TGTGCCAGCAGCTTAGCCCAGGGTAAGGGCACAGATACGCAGTATTTT. The V gene is TRBV7-9, the J gene TRBJ2-3; D is perhaps TRBD1 (5 bases). Germline CDR1 is SEHNR and CDR2 is FQNEAQ (reference sequence). Deletions cut 0 bases from V and 1 base from J, with 11 bases between. The CDR3 contains 16 residues.

This clonotype is medium-sized by share. This chain uses TRBV27 with TRBJ1-1; 8 bases agree with TRBD1. The germline CDR1 and CDR2 sequences are MNHEY and SMNVEV (reference sequence). Losses at the gene ends were 7 bases for V and 4 bases for J; bases not matched to a gene: 5. CDR3 length: 13 amino acids. The CDR3 nucleotides read TGTGCCAGCACTAAAACAGGGGGCACTGAAGCTTTCTTT. This translates into CASTKTGGTEAFF.

This clonotype was picked up a small number of times. The rearrangement links TRBV27 to TRBJ1-1; 9 bases are a match to TRBD1. Germline V lookup: CDR1 MNHEY, CDR2 SMNVEV (reference sequence). This CDR3 has 14 amino acids. J lost 0 bases, V lost 6 bases, and 2 bases had no gene match. CDR3 region: CASRGTGLNTEAFF. The CDR3 DNA reads TGTGCCAGCAGGGGGACAGGGCTGAACACTGAAGCTTTCTTT.

This clonotype showed up just a few times. The chain has TRBV6-4 and TRBJ1-2; no reliable D call. The V gene's germline CDR1 is MRHNA and CDR2 SNTAGT. The V and J ends lost 9 bases and 8 bases respectively, with 16 bases between them. The CDR3 is made up of 12 amino acids. CDR3: CASYSRNDGYTF. The DNA for the CDR3 is TGTGCCAGTTATTCCCGAAATGACGGCTACACCTTC.

This clonotype was observed a handful of times. J is TRBJ2-1 and V is TRBV7-2; 7 bases map to TRBD1. Germline V gene lookup returns CDR1 SGHTA and CDR2 FQGNSA. This CDR3 region has 13 residues. The V segment lost 5 bases and the J segment 9 bases; nucleotides outside the gene matches: 7. As DNA, the CDR3 is TGTGCCAGCAGCGTGGGACAGCTGACTGAGCAGTTCTTC. It translates to CASSVGQLTEQFF.

The rearrangement uses TRBV20-1 and TRBJ2-2, with TRBD1 identical over 8 bases. With V trimmed by 0 bases and J by 4 bases, 10 bases remained unmatched. Germline V gives CDR1 DFQATT, CDR2 SNEGSKA (reference sequence). The CDR3 has 17 amino acids. The CDR3 DNA reads TGCAGTGCTAGAGACTTATTAACAGGGGGTATCACCGGGGAGCTGTTTTTT. This translates into CSARDLLTGGITGELFF.

The rearrangement uses TRBV18 and TRBJ2-3; the D is unclear. The V end was cut by 2 bases, the J end by 7 bases, with 4 bases between. Germline V lookup: CDR1 KGHSH, CDR2 LQKENI. CDR3 length: 11 amino acids. The CDR3 protein is CASSPENTQYF. CDR3 bases: TGTGCCAGCTCACCAGAAAATACGCAGTATTTT.

The genes are TRBV10-2 and TRBJ2-3; TRBD2 aligns across 9 bases. The CDR3 length is 17 residues. V was clipped by 3 bases and J by 6 bases; unmatched bases: 13. Per the germline V gene, CDR1 is WSHSY and CDR2 is SAAADI. The CDR3 DNA is TGCGCCAGCAGTGAACTAACGGGACTAGCAAATTCGGATACGCAGTATTTT. It yields the protein CASSELTGLANSDTQYF.

The chain employs TRBV20-1 and TRBJ2-3; 8 bases are shared with TRBD2. CDR1 is DFQATT and CDR2 is SNEGSKA in the germline V gene (reference sequence). This CDR3 has 13 amino acids. The ends lost 3 bases at V and 6 bases at J; junction bases unmatched: 5. Here the CDR3 DNA reads TGCAGTGCTAGCGGGGGGGCAAAGGATACGCAGTATTTT. This encodes CSASGGAKDTQYF.

The rearrangement uses TRBV6-1 and TRBJ1-5, with TRBD1 as a possible D gene (6 bases). With 4 bases removed from V and 5 bases from J, the gap between germline ends came to 12 bases. The CDR3 consists of 14 residues. Germline CDR1 is MNHNS and CDR2 is SASEGT. CDR3 sequence reads: CASSATGGDQPQHF. As DNA, the CDR3 is TGTGCCAGCAGTGCGACAGGAGGGGATCAGCCCCAGCATTTT.

This clonotype was seen more than once but under ten times. This sequence joins TRBV5-1 and TRBJ2-1; a weak D match, TRBD2 (6 bases). Trimming removed 2 bases at V and 4 bases at J, with 16 bases between. Germline CDR1 reads SGHRS; CDR2 reads YFSETQ. The CDR3 is 16 residues long. DNA of the CDR3: TGCGCCAGCAGCTTCCGTCGGGACTCCGGATACAATGAGCAGTTCTTC. This codes for CASSFRRDSGYNEQFF.

The J gene is TRBJ1-2, the V gene TRBV21-1; the D segment call TRBD1 is taken from the table without a DNA check. TRBV21-1 is marked as a pseudogene. The CDR3 consists of 14 residues. The DNA for the CDR3 is TGTGCCAGCAGAAGGGGCCGGGGAAACTATGGCTACACCTTC. It translates to CASRRGRGNYGYTF.

The chain recombines TRBV20-1 with TRBJ2-7; D remains ambiguous. Germline V gene lookup returns CDR1 DFQATT and CDR2 SNEGSKA (reference sequence). V was clipped by 6 bases and J by 5 bases, with 17 bases between them. The CDR3 consists of 13 residues. The CDR3: CSARKKVSDEQYF. CDR3 bases: TGCAGTGCCCGGAAGAAGGTGAGCGACGAGCAGTACTTC.

This clonotype was seen a few times. The chain has TRBV20-1 and TRBJ2-2, with no clear D. Germline V gene data show CDR1 as DFQATT and CDR2 as SNEGSKA (reference sequence). The V end lost 4 bases, the J end lost 1 base, and 4 bases lay between the germline ends. This CDR3 comprises 12 residues. The CDR3 protein is CSATWNTGELFF. DNA of the CDR3: TGCAGTGCTACATGGAACACCGGGGAGCTGTTTTTT.